A selection of T cell receptor beta chains follows, all from one sample in a study of blood T cell repertoires in COVID-19. Libraries were prepared by immunoSEQ multiplex PCR; TCRdb keeps only in-frame clonotypes and omits some of them. The sample records approximately 530,000 clones, around 90% being singletons. The sample taken for sequencing was peripheral blood. The receptors were sampled from a woman in her forties or fifties with COVID-19, enrolled during active disease. Each CDR3 is given with its conserved first and last residue. A D gene is named only where the DNA matches it firmly. A row's size may be missing; if present it is once, few, many or a size class.

D	V	J	size	DNA	CDR3
-	TRBV27	TRBJ1-4	-	TGTGCCAGCAGTCAGGGGTTTAATGAAAAACTGTTTTTT	CASSQGFNEKLFF
TRBD1	TRBV30	TRBJ2-5	once	TGTGCCTGGAGAGGCGACAGGGGGTATGAGACCCAGTACTTC	CAWRGDRGYETQYF
TRBD2	TRBV15	TRBJ2-7	-	TGTGCCACCAGCAGTAGCGGGGCCGTCGGGGAGCAGTACTTC	CATSSSGAVGEQYF
-	TRBV11-2	TRBJ1-3	-	TGTGCCAGCACCCTACAGGGAAACACCATATATTTT	CASTLQGNTIYF
TRBD2	TRBV5-1	TRBJ2-3	-	TGCGCCAGCATCCGTTCCGGGACTAGCGGGGGCGGAGGCACAGATACGCAGTATTTT	CASIRSGTSGGGGTDTQYF
-	TRBV18	TRBJ1-5	-	TGTGCCAGCTCGCGCCTCAAAGGGGATGGCAATCAGCCCCAGCATTTT	CASSRLKGDGNQPQHF
-	TRBV5-1	TRBJ2-2	-	TGCGCCAGCAGTTGGACAGTTAACACCGGGGAGCTGTTTTTT	CASSWTVNTGELFF
-	TRBV5-1	TRBJ1-1	-	TGCGCCAGCAGCTTGGGCTTTCCAGAATACACTGAAGCTTTCTTT	CASSLGFPEYTEAFF
TRBD1	TRBV4-2	TRBJ2-2	-	TGTGCCAGCAGCCAAGTGGGCCTTAGGACAGGGGGCTCCGGGGAGCTGTTTTTT	CASSQVGLRTGGSGELFF
TRBD1	TRBV30	TRBJ2-1	-	TGTGCCCTACGAAATCGACAGGGGGCTGGGAATGAGCAGTTCTTC	CALRNRQGAGNEQFF
TRBD2	TRBV11-2	TRBJ2-7	-	TGTGCCAGCAGCGGGGGGGTTGGGGACCCCAGGCAGCAGTACTTC	CASSGGVGDPRQQYF
TRBD2	TRBV10-3	TRBJ2-1	-	TGTGCCATCAGTACTACAAGCGGGGTAGACTACAATGAGCAGTTCTTC	CAISTTSGVDYNEQFF
TRBD2	TRBV7-8	TRBJ2-1	-	TGTGCCAGCAGCCTAGGGACTAGCGGGCTCAATGAGCAGTTCTTC	CASSLGTSGLNEQFF
TRBD1	TRBV5-6	TRBJ1-4	-	TGTGCCAGCAGCTTAAGACAGGGAGGAAAACTGTTTTTT	CASSLRQGGKLFF
-	TRBV6-1	TRBJ1-1	-	TGTGCCAGCAGTGAAACAATAGAGGGTTCAGCTTTCTTT	CASSETIEGSAFF
-	TRBV3-1/TRBV3-2	TRBJ2-1	-	TGTGCCAGCAGCCAAGAGGGGCGGATCCACAATGAGCAGTTCTTC	CASSQEGRIHNEQFF
TRBD1	TRBV10-1	TRBJ1-2	-	TGCGCCAGCAGCCCGACAGGGTATTATGGCTACACCTTC	CASSPTGYYGYTF
TRBD1	TRBV7-2	TRBJ1-2	-	TGTGCCAGCAGCCCGGGACAGGGGGCGGGTGGCTACACCTTC	CASSPGQGAGGYTF
TRBD2	TRBV5-1	TRBJ2-1	-	TGCGCCAGCAGCTCTAGCGGGGGGGCGTACAATGAGCAGTTCTTC	CASSSSGGAYNEQFF
TRBD2	TRBV30	TRBJ2-3	-	TGTGCCAGGGAGGGCGGGGGTCAAGGAGATACGCAGTATTTT	CAREGGGQGDTQYF
-	TRBV19	TRBJ1-1	once	TGTGCCAGTAACCCTAGGGGTGGTAGGACTGAAGCTTTCTTT	CASNPRGGRTEAFF
-	TRBV20-1	TRBJ2-3	-	TGCAGTGCTATGGGGGGTTATACGCAGTATTTT	CSAMGGYTQYF
TRBD2	TRBV9	TRBJ2-1	-	TGTGCCAGCAGCGTCAGCGGGGGCTCGAACAATGAGCAGTTCTTC	CASSVSGGSNNEQFF
-	TRBV27	TRBJ2-1	-	TGTGCCAGCAGCCAGGGGGGTGTCTACAATGAGCAGTTCTTC	CASSQGGVYNEQFF
TRBD1	TRBV12-3/TRBV12-4	TRBJ1-2	-	TGTGCCAGCAGTACGACAGGGCACTATGGCTACACCTTC	CASSTTGHYGYTF
TRBD1	TRBV5-1	TRBJ1-1	-	TGCGCCAGCAGCCCGGCCGGGACAGGGGTGAACACTGAAGCTTTCTTT	CASSPAGTGVNTEAFF
-	TRBV6-4	TRBJ2-3	few	TGTGCCAGCAGTGACTCGATTAAGGGCGGGACAGATACGCAGTATTTT	CASSDSIKGGTDTQYF
-	TRBV19	TRBJ1-1	-	TGTGCCAGTAGTATCCCGCGGGGCAAGGCTTTCTTT	CASSIPRGKAFF
-	TRBV4-2	TRBJ1-1	-	TGTGCCAGCAGCCAAGGAGAGGGTGTGAACACTGAAGCTTTCTTT	CASSQGEGVNTEAFF
-	TRBV29-1	TRBJ2-1	few	TGCAGCGAGTCAACCCAGGGATACAATGAGCAGTTCTTC	CSESTQGYNEQFF
-	TRBV5-1	TRBJ2-2	-	TGCGCCAGCAGCTTGATGGCAGAGGCCGGGGAGCTGTTTTTT	CASSLMAEAGELFF
TRBD2	TRBV28	TRBJ2-3	-	TGTGCCAGCAGTTTCCCTCCGTGGGGAAGCGGGGGGCTTAGCACAGATACGCAGTATTTT	CASSFPPWGSGGLSTDTQYF
-	TRBV18	TRBJ1-2	-	TGTGCCAGCTCACCCGGACGGACAGAGAACTATGGCTACACCTTC	CASSPGRTENYGYTF
-	TRBV6-1	TRBJ2-1	-	TGTGCCAGCACATTGTTTGAGACTAGCTACAATGAGCAGTTCTTC	CASTLFETSYNEQFF
-	TRBV5-8	TRBJ1-2	once	TGTGCCAGCAGCTTGGTACAGGTCAGCTATGGCTACACCTTC	CASSLVQVSYGYTF
TRBD2	TRBV6-5	TRBJ2-3	-	TGTGCCAGCCGGGGGGGCCGCGGGGCAGATACGCAGTATTTT	CASRGGRGADTQYF
-	TRBV12-3/TRBV12-4	TRBJ1-1	-	TGTGCCAGCAGTTATCAGGGTTGGACTGAAGCTTTCTTT	CASSYQGWTEAFF
-	TRBV11-2	TRBJ2-4	-	TGTGCCAGCAGCTTAGATCCGGGATGGTCGGCAAACATTCAGTACTTC	CASSLDPGWSANIQYF
-	TRBV20-1	TRBJ2-7	-	TGCAGTGCTAGTCCTTCGCAGGGCAGAACCTACGAGCAGTACTTC	CSASPSQGRTYEQYF
TRBD1	TRBV5-1	TRBJ1-2	few	TGCGCCAGCAGCTTTGGGACAGGGATAAGCGACTATGGCTACACCTTC	CASSFGTGISDYGYTF
-	TRBV7-9	TRBJ2-1	-	TGTGCCAGCAGCGACCCCCGTTGGCTGGCCCTTAAGGGGAATGAGCAGTTCTTC	CASSDPRWLALKGNEQFF
-	TRBV5-1	TRBJ1-2	-	TGCGCCAGCAGCCAGGAGGCTTACATCGGGGGCTACACCTTC	CASSQEAYIGGYTF
TRBD1	TRBV19	TRBJ2-5	-	TGTGCCAGTAGCAAGAGGGTTGGCGGGACAGGAGAACAAGAGACCCAGTACTTC	CASSKRVGGTGEQETQYF
-	TRBV28	TRBJ2-7	-	TGTGCCAGCAGGACTCTCGCCTACGAGCAGTACTTC	CASRTLAYEQYF
TRBD1	TRBV19	TRBJ1-5	-	TGTGCCAGTGGGGGACAGAGCTCTAATCAGCCCCAGCATTTT	CASGGQSSNQPQHF
TRBD1	TRBV19	TRBJ1-2	-	TGTGCCAGTAGTCCCGCCCCAGGGGGATATGGCTACACCTTC	CASSPAPGGYGYTF